This passage covers 10 T cell receptor beta chains from one sample sequenced in a study of chemoradiotherapy in HPV16-positive cancers. Clones were sequenced by immunoSEQ multiplex PCR, and TCRdb holds only the in-frame ones, with some missing. The sample lists 20,000 to 30,000 clones, around 90% occurring once. Sequences were derived from blood, sampled from a patient who underwent chemoradiotherapy. The receptors derive from a human donor with HPV-associated anogenital cancer.

The chain has TRBV2 and TRBJ2-7, with D perhaps TRBD1 (6 bases). This CDR3 is built from 14 residues. Germline V gene sequence: CDR1 SNHLY, CDR2 FYNNEI. Trimming pared 4 bases from V and 4 bases from J, leaving 14 bases between. DNA of the CDR3: TGTGCCAGCAGTGCCAACAGGGTCACGTACGAGCAGTACTTC. It translates to CASSANRVTYEQYF.

This chain connects TRBV10-2 to TRBJ1-1; D perhaps matches TRBD1 (6 bases). The germline CDR1 and CDR2 sequences are WSHSY and SAAADI. The CDR3 totals 12 residues. V was cut by 9 bases and J by 6 bases, with 14 bases left in between. CDR3 DNA sequence: TGCGCCAGTCGGGGGGCATCCGCTGAAGCTTTCTTT. This encodes CASRGASAEAFF.

The chain carries TRBV30 and TRBJ1-5, with TRBD1 matching 7 bases. The germline gives CDR1 GTSNPN, CDR2 SVGIG (reference sequence). The junction had 1 base not matched to a gene; V was cut back by 1 base and J by 7 bases. The CDR3 has 12 residues. The CDR3 DNA reads TGTGCCTGGAGTGAGGGGGCACAGCCCCAGCATTTT. Translating it yields CAWSEGAQPQHF.

This chain links TRBV7-2 with TRBJ2-2; D not certain. Germline V gene data show CDR1 as SGHTA and CDR2 as FQGNSA. The CDR3 consists of 13 residues. Trimming left V 6 bases short and J 1 base short, with 6 bases between. The CDR3 region is CASSYLNTGELFF. The CDR3, as DNA: TGTGCCAGCAGTTACTTGAACACCGGGGAGCTGTTTTTT.

The V call is TRBV15, the J call TRBJ2-7, with TRBD2 matching 7 bases. CDR3 length equals 15 residues. The trim removed 3 bases at V and 5 bases at J, leaving 10 bases unmatched. Germline V gene data show CDR1 as LNHNV and CDR2 as YYDKDF (reference sequence). The CDR3 here is CATSRVAGAFDEQYF. As DNA, the CDR3 is TGTGCCACCAGCAGGGTGGCGGGAGCTTTCGACGAGCAGTACTTC.

The chain has TRBV5-6 and TRBJ1-2; D is perhaps TRBD1 (5 bases). V shed 4 bases and J shed 3 bases, with 13 bases lying between them. The CDR3 extends over 14 amino acids. Looked up from germline, CDR1 is SGHDT and CDR2 is YYEEEE. The CDR3 DNA reads as TGTGCCAGCAGCCCATGGGGCAGCTACTATGGCTACACCTTC. This sequence encodes CASSPWGSYYGYTF.

The genes are TRBV15 and TRBJ2-5; 7 bases are a match to TRBD1. The V gene end was trimmed by 0 bases and the J gene end by 4 bases; junction bases not matched to a gene: 5. This CDR3 has 15 residues. Germline V gene data show CDR1 as LNHNV and CDR2 as YYDKDF (reference sequence). Written as DNA, the CDR3 is TGTGCCACCAGCAGAGATGTGACAGGGACAGAGACCCAGTACTTC. This gives the protein CATSRDVTGTETQYF.

This sequence joins TRBV13 and TRBJ2-7; 8 positions match TRBD1. CDR1 and CDR2 (germline): PRHDT, FYEKMQ (reference sequence). The CDR3 totals 13 residues. The J segment lost 5 bases and the V segment lost 5 bases, leaving 5 bases of the junction unmatched. CDR3 sequence: CASSRTGFDEQYF. The CDR3 bases are TGTGCCAGCAGCCGGACAGGGTTCGACGAGCAGTACTTC. The full variable domain, in which reference TRBV13 and TRBJ2-7 provide the parts outside the CDR3, is AAGVIQSPRHLIKEKRETATLKCYPIPRHDTVYWYQQGPGQDPQFLISFYEKMQSDKGSIPDRFSAQQFSDYHSELNMSSLELGDSALYFCASSRTGFDEQYFGPGTRLTVT.

The rearrangement uses TRBV18 and TRBJ1-3; D is undetermined. Germline V gene data show CDR1 as KGHSH and CDR2 as LQKENI. CDR3 length equals 17 residues. Between the trimmed V and J ends, which lost 2 bases and 0 bases, there was a span of 14 bases. This chain's CDR3 is CASSPSAALISGNTIYF. CDR3 nucleotides: TGTGCCAGCTCACCAAGCGCAGCTTTAATCTCTGGAAACACCATATATTTT.

The V and J genes are TRBV7-2 and TRBJ1-2; D gene unclear. The CDR3 runs to 14 residues. Trimming took 0 bases from V and 2 from J, leaving 7 bases between them. Germline V gives CDR1 SGHTA, CDR2 FQGNSA. In DNA form, the CDR3 reads TGTGCCAGCAGCTTAGCGCTACAGAACTATGGCTACACCTTC. Protein: CASSLALQNYGYTF.